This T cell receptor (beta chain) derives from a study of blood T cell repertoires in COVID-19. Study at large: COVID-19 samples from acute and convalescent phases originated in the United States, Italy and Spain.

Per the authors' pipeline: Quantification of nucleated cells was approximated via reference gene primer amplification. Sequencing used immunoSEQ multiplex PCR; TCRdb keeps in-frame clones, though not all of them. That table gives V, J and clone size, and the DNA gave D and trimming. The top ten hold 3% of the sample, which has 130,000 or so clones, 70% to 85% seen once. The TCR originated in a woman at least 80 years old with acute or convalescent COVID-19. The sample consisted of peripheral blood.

The CDR3 nucleotides are TGTGCTAGTGGTTTGGTAAGCTCGATCGGGTCCTACAATGAGCAGTTCTTC. Protein sequence: CASGLVSSIGSYNEQFF. The V call is TRBV12-5, the J call TRBJ2-1, with D hard to call. Deletions cut 0 bases from V and 1 base from J, with 13 bases between. Germline lookup yields CDR1 LGHNT and CDR2 FRNRAP. CDR3 length: 17 residues.